This T cell receptor beta chain comes out of a study of T cell repertoires in cytomegalovirus infection. About the study: HLA-C-restricted CMV epitopes, recently identified, and well-studied HLA-B-restricted ones were used by the study. Signatures in public TCR beta sequences pointed to both CMV infection and matching HLA type. General study points: The ex vivo response was dominated by HLA-C-restricted CMV-specific TCR beta clonotypes. Summed frequency of public TCR beta families distinguished CMV carriers with the relevant HLA.

Each CDR3 protein is one row after TCRdb ran MiXCR on the reads. The repertoire holds around 300,000 distinct CDR3 sequences, with more than 20% as singletons. With 2 bases removed from V and 5 bases from J, the gap between germline ends came to 19 bases. CDR3 size: 17 residues. Per germline, CDR1 MNHEY and CDR2 SMNVEV (reference sequence). With respect to this clonotype: What it binds is not known.

Source: cultured PBMCs, taken from culture after CMV antigen stimulation. The clonotype was recovered from a human donor in good health (CMV status not recorded). Some clones in this sample may be carry-over from other donors' samples. The chain links TRBV27 to TRBJ2-1, with D possibly matching TRBD1 (8 bases). The CDR3 bases are TGTGCCAGCAGTTTACAGGGGGCGGGAGATTACGACAATGAGCAGTTCTTC. The encoded protein is CASSLQGAGDYDNEQFF.